This T cell receptor beta chain was sequenced during a study of molecular identifiers for immune sequencing clone quantification (dated by TCRdb to 2017 to 2018). As for the study more broadly: For a replicate experiment, RNA from roughly 20,000 or 100,000 naive CD8 T cells was divided into five aliquots, and four of the five aliquots were sequenced. This methods study used CD8 T cells to benchmark TCR RNA copy counting and molecular-identifier clustering-based TCR repertoire sequencing (MIDCIRS).

Libraries of naive CD8 T cells were generated from about 21,000 to 970,000 sorted cells, with 10%, 30% or 50% of the purified RNA used. On a BD FACSAria II, naive CD8 T cells were FACS-sorted as CD8+CD4-CCR7+CD45RA+ and collected into RLT Plus buffer. To test detection sensitivity, Jurkat RNA equivalent to more than 8 TCR copies was spiked into samples of roughly 19,000-1,000,000 naive CD8 T cells. Enrichment of CD8 T cells was performed with RosetteSep CD8+ T Cell Enrichment Cocktail and Ficoll-Paque, after which ACK red cell lysis was carried out. The library was generated by PCR. These reads were obtained on an Illumina HiSeq 4000. Preparation of bulk TCR libraries followed a previously described approach, with the TCR primers listed in Table S5. The Qiagen AllPrep DNA/RNA kit was used to purify total RNA. Before analysis, reads from multiple sequencing runs of the same library were pooled. In the paper's pipeline: Reads were retained only if their TCR constant sequence matched exactly, and those retained reads were trimmed to 150 nt and grouped according to their 12-nt molecular barcodes. Reads inside each barcode group were sub-clustered using a 15% Levenshtein threshold, and a quality-weighted consensus sequence was constructed for each RNA molecule. Non-functional sequences were removed, as were lower-count sequences one edit away from another. Barcode sub-clusters with fewer than 20% of the maximum read count were removed, based on fitting two negative binomial distributions. Starting from the raw public reads, TCRdb applied fastp trimming at Q25, assembled clones with MiXCR and retained in-frame beta chains. CDR3 protein duplicates are merged, each entry listing the most common genes and DNA. In this record, the V and J calls reflect TCRdb's handling and not the investigators' own analysis. The sample table holds about 640,000 distinct CDR3 sequences, of which just under 20% were seen once. Jointly, the top ten make up 0.85% of the sample.

This clonotype was picked up one time. This receptor's antigen is unknown. This could be a read error, since a much larger clone is one nucleotide away. For CDR1 and CDR2, the germline V gene lists SGHTA and FQGNSA. The CDR3 holds 14 amino acids from the cysteine to the phenylalanine. CDR3 DNA is the only sequence kept; it has 42 bases, read in frame from the first base. The junction carries 13 bases between V and J, which are trimmed by 2 bases and 6 bases respectively. Findings and caveats that apply to the study as a whole: Approximately 3 recovered TCR RNA copies per cell were obtained by modeling, versus about 10 by digital PCR, implying a capture efficiency of 30% to 35%. Highly expanded clone sizes could be underestimated because identical TCR molecules may share a barcode. Clones above 20 RNA copies held over 99% of molecules in CMV-specific effector cells but under 1% in naive cells. When barcode sub-clustering was not used, chimeric consensus sequences inflated TCR diversity, with chimeras reaching as high as 47%. Even against a background of around 900,000 naive CD8 T cells, spiked-in Jurkat TCR RNA amounting to a single cell's worth was reported to be detectable. Spiked-in Jurkat TCR RNA (roughly 10 copies' worth), which is not part of the donor repertoire, was contained in the naive libraries.

The sequence was collected from a human donor in good health. Some libraries in this study had Jurkat cell RNA spiked in. The V and J segments used are TRBV7-2 and TRBJ1-1, with the D gene uncertain. Sequencing was done on a sample of naive CD8+ T cells from blood, with Jurkat cell RNA spiked in. In light of the paper, this sample's cell subset or site label describes: FACS-sorted CD8+CD4-CCR7+CD45RA+ naive T cells. CDR3 region: CASSLYLVSPEAFF. The sequence in DNA is TGTGCCAGCAGCTTATATCTGGTGAGCCCTGAAGCTTTCTTT.